The clone carrying this TCR beta chain came up many times. What it recognizes is unknown. The data derive from a study of post-analysis software for immune sequencing data. Study observations and caveats: In multiple sclerosis, normalized Chao1 diversity was significantly below that of controls.

Unique molecular identifiers were built into the TCR beta cDNA libraries. TCRdb reprocessed the PCR reads via MiXCR and lists one record per CDR3 protein. The table shows about 200,000 distinct CDR3 sequences, with roughly 30% occurring only once. The TCR was taken from a girl aged 2-17 years with multiple sclerosis. The sample was blood.

DNA for the CDR3: TGTGCCAGCAGCCGGGGACAGGGAACCTATGGCTACACCTTC. Its protein product is CASSRGQGTYGYTF. The chain couples TRBV5-6 to TRBJ1-2; 9 nucleotides agree with TRBD1. The CDR3 spans 14 residues. Germline assignment: CDR1 SGHDT and CDR2 YYEEEE. V gave up 4 bases and J gave up 4 bases; unmatched junction bases: 5.